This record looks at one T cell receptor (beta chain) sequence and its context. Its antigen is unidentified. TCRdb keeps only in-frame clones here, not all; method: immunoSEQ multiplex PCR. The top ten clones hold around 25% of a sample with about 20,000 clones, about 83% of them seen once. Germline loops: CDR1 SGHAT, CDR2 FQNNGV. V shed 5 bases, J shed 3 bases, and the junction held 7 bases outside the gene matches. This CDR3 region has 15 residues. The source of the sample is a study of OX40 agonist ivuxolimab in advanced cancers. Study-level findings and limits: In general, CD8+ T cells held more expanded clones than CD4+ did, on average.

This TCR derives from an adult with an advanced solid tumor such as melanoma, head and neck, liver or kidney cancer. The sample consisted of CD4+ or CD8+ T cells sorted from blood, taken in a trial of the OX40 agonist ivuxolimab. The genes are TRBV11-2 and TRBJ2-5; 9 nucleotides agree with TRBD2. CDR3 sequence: CASSPPERGEETQYF. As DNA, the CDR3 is TGTGCCAGCAGCCCCCCGGAGCGGGGGGAAGAGACCCAGTACTTC.